The text below deals with one T cell receptor beta chain. Its matching antigen is unknown. PCR primers comprised 60 Vbeta and 13 Jbeta primers. TCRdb keeps only in-frame clones here, not all; method: immunoSEQ multiplex PCR. The table has roughly 230,000 clones, around nine tenths seen once. This sample was taken from a study of cytomegalovirus exposure and HLA in healthy donors. Overall study results and limits: Later analysis suggested most CMV-associated TCR beta chains were HLA-restricted.

With 4 bases clipped from V and 2 bases from J, the junction kept 5 bases outside the gene matches. The CDR3 length is 15 residues. Looked up from germline, CDR1 is WSHSY and CDR2 is SAAADI. The rearrangement uses TRBV10-2 and TRBJ1-2, with TRBD1 matching over 9 bases. This TCR derives from a girl aged 2 to 10 in good health and CMV-seronegative. What was sequenced was PBMCs. CDR3 protein: CASSGSGTGNYGYTF. The CDR3 coding sequence is TGCGCCAGCAGTGGCTCCGGGACAGGGAACTATGGCTACACCTTC.